This TCR beta chain came from a study of blood T cell repertoires in COVID-19 (TCRdb year 2020). Study-wide context: Samples covering the acute and convalescent phases of COVID-19 were provided by collaborators in the United States, Italy and Spain. The prospective study material was composed of cDNA or gDNA derived from T cells, B-cell-depleted T cells, or PBMCs. Deeply sampled blood TCRbeta repertoires from subjects exposed to, actively infected with, or recovered from COVID-19 were included in the dataset. The repertoires were released in a freely available public database intended as a resource for research on the immune response to SARS-CoV-2. The samples were drawn from the first 160 participants of the ongoing ImmuneRACE study and from over 950 subjects provided by 6 global collaborators. A de-identified subject ID, COVID-19 status, age in years and sex were almost always included in the sample metadata. Where available, HLA class I and class II types were taken from metadata supplied by the sample provider and were not determined by assay-based typing. The study at large found these results: The quantity of clinical and demographic metadata differed by source and by participant and was supplied without curation.

Collaborating institutions collected whole blood in K2EDTA tubes following their own protocols. For TCRbeta analysis, collaborators shipped samples as frozen whole blood, isolated PBMCs, or DNA extracted from either of those sample types. For CDR1 and CDR2, the germline V gene lists ENHRY and SYGVKD. V trim: 7 bases; J trim: 4 bases; unmatched bases: 7. Its CDR3 holds 17 amino acids, cysteine through phenylalanine. Only CDR3 DNA is held: 51 bases, read in frame from base 1. The immunoSEQ Assay, a bias-controlled multiplex PCR, was used to amplify TCRbeta CDR3 regions from genomic DNA. In the source study's methods: Nucleated cell counts per sample were estimated from amplification of reference gene primers within the assay. To quantify the absolute abundance of each unique TCRbeta CDR3 rearrangement, sequence reads were collapsed and filtered. For each sample, productive Simpson clonality was calculated as the square root of Simpson's diversity index over productive rearrangements. TCRdb stores this immuneACCESS table with in-frame sequences only. Part of the clones is absent; in the studies checked, under half of the shortfall reflects unresolved V genes, and no reason is known for the rest. V and J calls and clone size are those listed in that table; D and trimming were worked out from the DNA. The sample table shows 290,000 or so clones, and more than 85% are seen once. The ten top clones hold 1% to 1.5% of the sample.

Notes on this clone: Its recognized antigen is unknown. No quality values exist for individual bases; no much larger clone is one base distant.

The sequenced material came from peripheral blood. The rearranged segments are TRBV10-3 and TRBJ2-1; the central 16 bases match TRBD2. This clonotype was obtained from a man in his 70s with acute or convalescent COVID-19. In nucleotides, the sequence is TGTGCCATCACCCAAGGGACTAGCGGGGGGGTTTACAATGAGCAGTTCTTC. The translation is CAITQGTSGGVYNEQFF.